This T cell receptor (beta chain) was sequenced for a study of blood T cell repertoires in COVID-19. Study-level background: The United States, Italy and Spain provided the acute and convalescent COVID-19 samples. Sources were T cells, B-cell-depleted T cells, or PBMCs; the material itself was cDNA or gDNA.

The germline V gene has CDR1 SGHVS and CDR2 FQNEAQ. CDR3 length: 17 residues. V was pared by 5 bases and J by 0 bases, with 17 bases between. Original analysis: Estimation of nucleated cell counts relied on the amplification of reference gene primers. Libraries were prepared by immunoSEQ multiplex PCR; TCRdb keeps only in-frame clonotypes and omits some of them. Clone size and the V and J calls come from that table; the DNA yielded D and trimming. The sample has more than 35,000 clones, roughly 90% seen once. The origin of this receptor is a man aged 55 to 70 with active COVID-19. V usage is TRBV7-8 and J usage is TRBJ1-5; D ambiguous. Source material: peripheral blood. For the CDR3, the DNA is TGTGCCAGCAGCCCAATCAGCGGCTGGGCTAGCAATCAGCCCCAGCATTTT. It encodes CASSPISGWASNQPQHF.